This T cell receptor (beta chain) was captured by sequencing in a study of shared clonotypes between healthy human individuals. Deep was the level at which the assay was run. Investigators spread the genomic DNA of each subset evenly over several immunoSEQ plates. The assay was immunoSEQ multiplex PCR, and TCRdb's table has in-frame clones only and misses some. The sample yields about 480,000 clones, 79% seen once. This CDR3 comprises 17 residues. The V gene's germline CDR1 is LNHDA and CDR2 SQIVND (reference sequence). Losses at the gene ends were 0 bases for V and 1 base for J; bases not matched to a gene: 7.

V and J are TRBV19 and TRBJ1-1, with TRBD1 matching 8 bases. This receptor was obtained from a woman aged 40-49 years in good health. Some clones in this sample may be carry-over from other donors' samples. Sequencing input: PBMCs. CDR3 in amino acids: CASSIDLRGRENTEAFF. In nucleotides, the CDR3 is TGTGCCAGTAGTATAGACCTCAGGGGGCGGGAGAACACTGAAGCTTTCTTT.